This record concerns one T cell receptor (beta chain) sequence. This sample is part of a study of cytomegalovirus exposure and HLA in healthy donors. As for the study in general: Roughly 85 million unique TCRs from HLA-typed donors made up an early data release.

PCR was performed using 60 Vbeta and 13 Jbeta primers. Profiling relied on immunoSEQ multiplex PCR, and the TCRdb table lists in-frame clones only, not all of them. This sample has roughly 120,000 clones, with roughly 80% found just once. Trimming took off 3 bases at V and 7 bases at J, with 14 bases between the two ends. The CDR3 consists of 14 residues. Germline V gives CDR1 MNHEY, CDR2 SMNVEV (reference sequence). The sequenced sample consisted of PBMCs. The chain employs TRBV27 and TRBJ2-3, with D perhaps matching TRBD1 (6 bases). This TCR came from a woman between 40 and 50 years old in good health and CMV-seronegative. The CDR3 here is CASSLSAGANTQYF. As DNA, the CDR3 is TGTGCCAGCAGTTTGTCGGCAGGGGCGAATACGCAGTATTTT.